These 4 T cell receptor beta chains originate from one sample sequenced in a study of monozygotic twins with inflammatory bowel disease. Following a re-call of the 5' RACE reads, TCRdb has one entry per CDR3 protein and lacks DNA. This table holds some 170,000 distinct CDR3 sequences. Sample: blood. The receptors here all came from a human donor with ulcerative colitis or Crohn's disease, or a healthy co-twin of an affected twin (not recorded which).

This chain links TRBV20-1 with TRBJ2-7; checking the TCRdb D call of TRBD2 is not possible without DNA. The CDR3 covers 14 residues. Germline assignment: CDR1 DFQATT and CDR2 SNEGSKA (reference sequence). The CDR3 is CSASAGTHPYEQYF.

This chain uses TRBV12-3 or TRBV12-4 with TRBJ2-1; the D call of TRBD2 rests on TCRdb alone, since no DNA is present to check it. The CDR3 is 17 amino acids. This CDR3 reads CASSPSLTSAIGGEQFF.

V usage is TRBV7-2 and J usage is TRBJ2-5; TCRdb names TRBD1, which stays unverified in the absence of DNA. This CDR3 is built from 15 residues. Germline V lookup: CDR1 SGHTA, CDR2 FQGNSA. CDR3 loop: CASSQSGAREETQYF. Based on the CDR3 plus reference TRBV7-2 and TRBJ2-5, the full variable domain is GAGVSQSPSNKVTEKGKDVELRCDPISGHTALYWYRQSLGQGLEFLIYFQGNSAPDKSGLPSDRFSAERTGGSVSTLTIQRTQQEDSAVYLCASSQSGAREETQYFGPGTRLLVL.

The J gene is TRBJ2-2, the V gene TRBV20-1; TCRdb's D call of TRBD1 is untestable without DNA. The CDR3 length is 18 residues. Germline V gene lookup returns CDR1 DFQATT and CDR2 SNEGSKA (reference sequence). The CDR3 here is CSARPGPNFGVNTGELFF.